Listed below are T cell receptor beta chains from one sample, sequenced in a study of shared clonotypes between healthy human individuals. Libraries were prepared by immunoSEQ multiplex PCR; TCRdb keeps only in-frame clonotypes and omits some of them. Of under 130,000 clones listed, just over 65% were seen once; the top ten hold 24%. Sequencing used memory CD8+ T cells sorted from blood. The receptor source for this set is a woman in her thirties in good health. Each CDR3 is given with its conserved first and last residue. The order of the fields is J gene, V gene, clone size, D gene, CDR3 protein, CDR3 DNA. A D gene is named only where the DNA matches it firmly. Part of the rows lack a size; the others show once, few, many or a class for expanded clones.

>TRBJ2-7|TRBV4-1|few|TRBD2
CASSPGLAGAYEQYF
TGCGCCAGCAGCCCGGGACTAGCGGGAGCCTACGAGCAGTACTTC
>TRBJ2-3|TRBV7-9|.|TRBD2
CASSFSGGPTDTQYF
TGTGCCAGCAGCTTTAGCGGGGGCCCCACAGATACGCAGTATTTT
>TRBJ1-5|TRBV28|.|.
CASSSQRSLIKSNQPQHF
TGTGCCAGCAGTTCCCAACGGTCTCTCATTAAAAGCAATCAGCCCCAGCATTTT
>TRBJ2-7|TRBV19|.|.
CASSPRAPPGEQYF
TGTGCCAGTAGCCCCAGGGCCCCCCCCGGCGAGCAGTACTTC
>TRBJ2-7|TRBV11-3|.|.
CASSLGLASYEQYF
TGTGCCAGCAGCTTAGGCCTTGCTTCCTACGAGCAGTACTTC
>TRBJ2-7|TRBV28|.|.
CASSSGSNDYEQYF
TGTGCCAGCAGCTCCGGGTCTAATGATTACGAGCAGTACTTC
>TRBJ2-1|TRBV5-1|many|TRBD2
CASSRTPLAGVSYNEQFF
TGCGCCAGCAGCCGAACACCACTAGCGGGAGTCTCCTACAATGAGCAGTTCTTC
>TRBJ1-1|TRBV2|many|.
CAPAVAPPEAFF
TGTGCCCCCGCGGTGGCTCCCCCTGAAGCTTTCTTT
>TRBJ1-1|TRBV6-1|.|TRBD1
CASSEHRGYTEAFF
TGTGCCAGCAGTGAACACAGGGGATACACTGAAGCTTTCTTT
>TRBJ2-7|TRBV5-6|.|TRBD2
CASSLRTSGRAMRSEQYF
TGTGCCAGCAGCTTGAGGACTAGCGGGAGGGCCATGCGAAGCGAGCAGTACTTC